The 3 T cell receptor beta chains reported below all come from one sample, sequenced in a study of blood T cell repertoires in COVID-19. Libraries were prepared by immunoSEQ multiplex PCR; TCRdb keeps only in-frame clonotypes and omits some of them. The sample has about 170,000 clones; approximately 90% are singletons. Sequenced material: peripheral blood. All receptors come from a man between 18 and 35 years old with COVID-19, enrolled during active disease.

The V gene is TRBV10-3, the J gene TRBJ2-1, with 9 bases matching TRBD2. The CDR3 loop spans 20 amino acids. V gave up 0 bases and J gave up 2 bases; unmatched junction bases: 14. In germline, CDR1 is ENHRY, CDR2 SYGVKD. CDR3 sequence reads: CAISESSGIEAGGTYNEQFF. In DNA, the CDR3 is TGTGCCATCAGTGAGTCGTCAGGGATTGAAGCGGGAGGCACCTACAATGAGCAGTTCTTC.

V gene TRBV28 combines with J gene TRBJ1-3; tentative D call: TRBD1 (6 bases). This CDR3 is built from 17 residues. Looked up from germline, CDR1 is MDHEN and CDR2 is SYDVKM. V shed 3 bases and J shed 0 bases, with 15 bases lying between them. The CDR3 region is CASSFPGDAGSGNTIYF. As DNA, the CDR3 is TGTGCCAGCAGTTTTCCAGGGGACGCAGGCTCTGGAAACACCATATATTTT.

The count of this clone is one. The CDR3, as DNA: TGTGCCACCAGCAGATCGACTCTAGCAGCTAGCACAGATACGCAGTATTTT. Amino acid sequence: CATSRSTLAASTDTQYF. The genes are TRBV15 and TRBJ2-3; D is possibly TRBD2 (5 bases). Trimming cost V 2 bases and J 0 bases, with 15 bases left between them. The germline gives CDR1 LNHNV, CDR2 YYDKDF (reference sequence). The CDR3 consists of 17 residues.